The sample holds many counts of the clone carrying this T cell receptor (beta chain). Antigen specificity is unknown. This specimen belongs to a study of spatial heterogeneity in lung cancer. Study observations and caveats: In tumors, expanded intratumoral alpha and beta TCR counts tracked mutation counts.

The CDR3 is 15 residues long. The V gene's germline CDR1 is DFQATT and CDR2 SNEGSKA (reference sequence). Trimming at V came to 2 bases and at J to 4 bases, leaving 9 bases not matched to a gene. Time point of the sample: sample taken at primary tumor resection. A single record per CDR3 protein comes from TCRdb applying MiXCR to the 5' RACE reads. The data show fewer than 15,000 distinct CDR3 sequences, over 3% seen once. Sequencing used lung tumor tissue, obtained at surgery. This receptor was identified in a male donor with early-stage non-small cell lung cancer. The chain couples TRBV20-1 to TRBJ2-3; 7 bases fit TRBD2. CDR3 in amino acids: CSARPPGRVADTQYF. The CDR3 nucleotides read TGCAGTGCTAGACCCCCGGGGAGGGTTGCAGATACGCAGTATTTT.